These T cell receptor beta chains were read from a single sample in a study of shared clonotypes between healthy human individuals. TCRdb's table, derived via immunoSEQ multiplex PCR, lists solely in-frame clones and lacks some. The table has approximately 530,000 clones, approximately 94% seen once; the top ten hold 0.064%. Sequenced material: naive CD4+ T cells sorted from blood. The receptors come from a woman under 40 in good health. CDR3s include the opening cysteine and the closing phenylalanine or tryptophan. D genes are given only for firm matches.

CDR3 length,V gene,D gene,J gene,CDR3 protein,CDR3 DNA
14,TRBV28,NA,TRBJ2-5,CASSPGTLKETQYF,TGTGCCAGCAGCCCCGGGACCCTAAAGGAGACCCAGTACTTC
17,TRBV7-6,NA,TRBJ2-1,CASSLRNPGAGYNEQFF,TGTGCCAGCAGCTTAAGGAATCCGGGAGCGGGTTACAATGAGCAGTTCTTC
15,TRBV28,NA,TRBJ2-2,CASSPTGTLGGELFF,TGTGCCAGCAGTCCGACGGGAACCCTGGGCGGGGAGCTGTTTTTT
16,TRBV4-1,NA,TRBJ2-7,CASSQSISGNFYEQYF,TGCGCCAGCAGCCAGTCTATCTCAGGGAATTTTTACGAGCAGTACTTC
11,TRBV10-3,TRBD2,TRBJ2-3,CAISGGDTQYF,TGTGCCATTAGCGGGGGTGATACGCAGTATTTT
13,TRBV19,NA,TRBJ2-7,CASKYRASSEQYF,TGTGCCAGTAAATACAGGGCTTCGAGTGAGCAGTACTTC
15,TRBV6-5,NA,TRBJ2-7,CASKPDRGALYEQYF,TGTGCCAGCAAACCCGACCGCGGGGCACTCTACGAGCAGTACTTC
14,TRBV9,TRBD2,TRBJ2-5,CASSPRTSRETQYF,TGTGCCAGCAGCCCACGGACTAGCCGGGAGACCCAGTACTTC
14,TRBV5-1,NA,TRBJ2-5,CASSQGTLQETQYF,TGCGCCAGCAGCCAAGGGACGTTACAAGAGACCCAGTACTTC
18,TRBV5-5,TRBD2,TRBJ2-4,CASSPGRERERKGDIQYF,TGTGCCAGCAGCCCCGGACGGGAGCGGGAGCGGAAAGGGGACATTCAGTACTTC
16,TRBV9,TRBD1,TRBJ2-1,CASSVRTGANVNEQFF,TGTGCCAGCAGCGTCCGGACAGGGGCCAATGTCAATGAGCAGTTCTTC
11,TRBV28,NA,TRBJ2-7,CASSREREQYF,TGTGCCAGCAGCAGGGAACGCGAGCAGTACTTC
15,TRBV7-9,NA,TRBJ1-3,CASSLGPGSGNTIYF,TGTGCCAGCAGCTTAGGTCCGGGTTCTGGAAACACCATATATTTT
14,TRBV19,TRBD2,TRBJ2-7,CASSRSGTSDEQYF,TGTGCCAGCAGTCGATCCGGGACTAGCGACGAGCAGTACTTC